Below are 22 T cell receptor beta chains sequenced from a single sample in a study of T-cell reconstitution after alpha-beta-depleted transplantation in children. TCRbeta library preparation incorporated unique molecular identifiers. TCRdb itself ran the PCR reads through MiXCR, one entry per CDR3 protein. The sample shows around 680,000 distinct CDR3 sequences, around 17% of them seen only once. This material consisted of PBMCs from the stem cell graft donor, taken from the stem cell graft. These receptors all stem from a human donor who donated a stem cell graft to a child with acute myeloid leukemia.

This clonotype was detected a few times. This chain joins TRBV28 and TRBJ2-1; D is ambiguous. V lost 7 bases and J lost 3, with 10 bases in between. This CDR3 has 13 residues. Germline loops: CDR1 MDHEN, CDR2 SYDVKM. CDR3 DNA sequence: TGTGCCAGCAATTTCGGCCGCTACAATGAGCAGTTCTTC. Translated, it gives CASNFGRYNEQFF.

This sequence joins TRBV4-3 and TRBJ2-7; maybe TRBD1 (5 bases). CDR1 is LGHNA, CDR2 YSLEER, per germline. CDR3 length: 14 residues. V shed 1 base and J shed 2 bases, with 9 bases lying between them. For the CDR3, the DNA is TGCGCCAGCAGCCAAGCTGCCAGGGCCTACGAGCAGTACTTC. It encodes CASSQAARAYEQYF.

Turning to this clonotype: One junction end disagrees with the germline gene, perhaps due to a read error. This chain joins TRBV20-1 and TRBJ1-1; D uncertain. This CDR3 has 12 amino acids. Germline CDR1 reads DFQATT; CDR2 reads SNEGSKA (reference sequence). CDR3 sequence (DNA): TGCAGTGCTAGAGATTTTTCGGCTGAAGCTCTCTTT. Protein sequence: CSARDFSAEALF.

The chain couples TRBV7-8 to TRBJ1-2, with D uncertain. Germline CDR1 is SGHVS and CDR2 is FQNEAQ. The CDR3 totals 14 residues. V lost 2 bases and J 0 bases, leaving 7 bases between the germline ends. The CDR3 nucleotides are TGTGCCAGCAGCTTACGAGGAACTAACTATGGCTACACCTTC. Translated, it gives CASSLRGTNYGYTF.

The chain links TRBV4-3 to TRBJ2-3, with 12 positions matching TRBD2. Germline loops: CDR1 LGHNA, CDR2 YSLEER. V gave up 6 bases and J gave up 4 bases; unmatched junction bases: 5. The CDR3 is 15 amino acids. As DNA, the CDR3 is TGCGCCAGCAGGCGACTAGCGGGGGAGTCAGATACGCAGTATTTT. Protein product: CASRRLAGESDTQYF.

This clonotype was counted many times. The CDR3 region is CASSYPQGMLNEQFF. The CDR3 DNA is TGTGCCAGCAGCTACCCCCAGGGGATGTTGAATGAGCAGTTCTTC. The chain has TRBV7-8 and TRBJ2-1; a weak D match, TRBD1 (6 bases). This CDR3 is 15 amino acids long. CDR1 and CDR2 from the germline V gene are SGHVS and FQNEAQ. V lost 4 bases, J lost 7 bases, and 17 bases lay in between.

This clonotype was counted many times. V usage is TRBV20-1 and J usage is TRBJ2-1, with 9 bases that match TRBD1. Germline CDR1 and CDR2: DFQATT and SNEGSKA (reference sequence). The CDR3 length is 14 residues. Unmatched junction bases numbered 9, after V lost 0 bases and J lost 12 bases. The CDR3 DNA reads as TGCAGTGCTAGAGATTTAGGACAGGGGCTTCGGCAGTTCTTC. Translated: CSARDLGQGLRQFF.

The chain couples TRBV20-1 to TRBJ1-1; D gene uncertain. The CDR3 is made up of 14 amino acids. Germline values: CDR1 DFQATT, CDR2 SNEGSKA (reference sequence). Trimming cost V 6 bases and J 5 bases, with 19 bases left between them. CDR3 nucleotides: TGCAGTGCCATTGAAGGGTGGGCTGGGACTGAAGCTTTCTTT. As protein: CSAIEGWAGTEAFF.

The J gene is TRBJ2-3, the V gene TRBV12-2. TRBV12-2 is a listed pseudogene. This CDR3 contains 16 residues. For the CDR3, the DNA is TGTGCAAGTCGCTTTTCTACAGCCACTAGCACAGATACGCAGTATTTT. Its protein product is CASRFSTATSTDTQYF.

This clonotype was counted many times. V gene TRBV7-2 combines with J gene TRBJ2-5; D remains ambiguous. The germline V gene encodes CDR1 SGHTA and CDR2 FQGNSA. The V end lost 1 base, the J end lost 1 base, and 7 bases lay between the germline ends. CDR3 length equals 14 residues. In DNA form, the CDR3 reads TGTGCCAGCAGCTTAGTAGACTTCCAAGAGACCCAGTACTTC. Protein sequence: CASSLVDFQETQYF.

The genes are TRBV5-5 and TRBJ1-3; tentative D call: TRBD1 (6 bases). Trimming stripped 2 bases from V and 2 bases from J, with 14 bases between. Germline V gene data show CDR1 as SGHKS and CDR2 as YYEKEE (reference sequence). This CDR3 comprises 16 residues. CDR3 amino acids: CASSFRPPGAGNTIYF. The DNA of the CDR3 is TGTGCCAGCAGCTTTAGACCTCCAGGGGCTGGAAACACCATATATTTT.

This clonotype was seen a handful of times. The CDR3 DNA reads as TGTGCCAGCAGCTTCGGGACGACAGGGCGTACGACAGATACGCAGTATTTT. Amino acids: CASSFGTTGRTTDTQYF. V gene TRBV7-9 combines with J gene TRBJ2-3; 7 bases line up with TRBD1. Germline assignment: CDR1 SEHNR and CDR2 FQNEAQ (reference sequence). Germline trimming cut 3 bases from V and 3 bases from J; bases unmatched to any gene: 12. The CDR3 extends over 17 amino acids. Based on the CDR3 plus reference TRBV7-9 and TRBJ2-3, the full variable domain is DTGVSQNPRHKITKRGQNVTFRCDPISEHNRLYWYRQTLGQGPEFLTYFQNEAQLEKSRLLSDRFSAERPKGSFSTLEIQRTEQGDSAMYLCASSFGTTGRTTDTQYFGPGTRLTVL.

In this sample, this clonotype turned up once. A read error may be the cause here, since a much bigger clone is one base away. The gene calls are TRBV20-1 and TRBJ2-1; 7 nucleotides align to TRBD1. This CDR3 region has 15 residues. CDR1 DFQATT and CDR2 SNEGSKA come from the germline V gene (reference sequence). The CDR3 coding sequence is TGCAGTACTAGTAACCCCGGGACAGTCCACAATGAGCAGTTCTTC. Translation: CSTSNPGTVHNEQFF.

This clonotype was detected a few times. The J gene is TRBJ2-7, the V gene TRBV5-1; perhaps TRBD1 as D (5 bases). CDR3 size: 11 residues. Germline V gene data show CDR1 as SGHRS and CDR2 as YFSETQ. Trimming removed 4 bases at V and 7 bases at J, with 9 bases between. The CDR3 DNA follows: TGCGCCAGCAGCGGACCAGGGGAGCAGTACTTC. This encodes CASSGPGEQYF.

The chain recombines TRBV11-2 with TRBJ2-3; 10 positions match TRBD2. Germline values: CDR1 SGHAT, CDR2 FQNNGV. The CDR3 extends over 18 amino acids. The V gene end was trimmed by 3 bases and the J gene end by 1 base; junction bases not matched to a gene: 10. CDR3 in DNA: TGTGCCAGCAGCTTTCCCCCATCAGCGGGGGGGGGCACAGATACGCAGTATTTT. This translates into CASSFPPSAGGGTDTQYF.

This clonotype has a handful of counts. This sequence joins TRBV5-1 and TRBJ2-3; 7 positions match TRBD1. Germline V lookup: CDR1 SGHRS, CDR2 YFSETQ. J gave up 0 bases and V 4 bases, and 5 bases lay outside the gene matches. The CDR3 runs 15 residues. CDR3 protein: CASSAGTVSTDTQYF. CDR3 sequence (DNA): TGCGCCAGCAGCGCAGGGACAGTAAGCACAGATACGCAGTATTTT.

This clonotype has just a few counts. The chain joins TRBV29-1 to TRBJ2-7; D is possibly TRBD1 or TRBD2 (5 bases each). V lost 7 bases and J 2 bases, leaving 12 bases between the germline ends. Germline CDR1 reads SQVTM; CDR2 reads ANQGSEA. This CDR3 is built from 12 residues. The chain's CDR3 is CSAGLSPYEQYF. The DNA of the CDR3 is TGCAGCGCGGGGCTATCCCCCTACGAGCAGTACTTC.

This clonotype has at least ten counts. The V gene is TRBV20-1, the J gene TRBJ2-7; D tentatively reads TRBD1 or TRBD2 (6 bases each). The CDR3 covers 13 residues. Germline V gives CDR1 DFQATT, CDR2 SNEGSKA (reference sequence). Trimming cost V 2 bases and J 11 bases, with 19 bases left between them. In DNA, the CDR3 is TGCAGTGCTAGATTGGGGGGCGCCTACCCCAAGTACGTC. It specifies CSARLGGAYPKYV.

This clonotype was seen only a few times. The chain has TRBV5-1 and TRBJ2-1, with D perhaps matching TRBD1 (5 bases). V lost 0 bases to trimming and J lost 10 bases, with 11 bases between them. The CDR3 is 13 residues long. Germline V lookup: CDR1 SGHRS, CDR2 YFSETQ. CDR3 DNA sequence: TGCGCCAGCAGCTTGGGAGAAGCAGGGGAGCAGTTCTTC. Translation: CASSLGEAGEQFF. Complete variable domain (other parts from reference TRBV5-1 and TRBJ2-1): KAGVTQTPRYLIKTRGQQVTLSCSPISGHRSVSWYQQTPGQGLQFLFEYFSETQRNKGNFPGRFSGRQFSNSRSEMNVSTLELGDSALYLCASSLGEAGEQFFGPGTRLTVL.

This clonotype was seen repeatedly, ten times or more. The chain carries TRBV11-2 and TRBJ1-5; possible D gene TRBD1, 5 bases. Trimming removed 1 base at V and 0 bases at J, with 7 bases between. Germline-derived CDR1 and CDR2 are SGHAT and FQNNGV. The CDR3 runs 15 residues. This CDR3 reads CASSLGGDSNQPQHF. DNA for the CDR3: TGTGCCAGCAGCTTAGGAGGGGATAGCAATCAGCCCCAGCATTTT.

CDR3 DNA sequence: TGCGCCAGCAGCCAGCTCAGTGGGGGGACGAATGAAAAACTGTTTTTT. Its translation is CASSQLSGGTNEKLFF. The chain is built from TRBV4-3 and TRBJ1-4; a weak D match, TRBD1 (5 bases). V lost 3 bases to trimming and J lost 5 bases, with 16 bases between them. The CDR3 contains 16 residues. Germline assignment: CDR1 LGHNA and CDR2 YSLEER.

CDR3 protein: CASSFSGVEADTQYF. As DNA, the CDR3 is TGTGCCAGCAGCTTTAGCGGAGTCGAGGCAGATACGCAGTATTTT. This chain uses TRBV7-2 with TRBJ2-3; the D gene is possibly TRBD2 (6 bases). V lost 3 bases to trimming and J lost 4 bases, with 14 bases between them. CDR3 length: 15 amino acids. The germline V gene encodes CDR1 SGHTA and CDR2 FQGNSA.